The 6 T cell receptor beta chains listed next were all sequenced from one sample in a study of blood T cell repertoires in COVID-19. The repertoire was sequenced with immunoSEQ multiplex PCR; TCRdb's copy has only in-frame clones and lacks some. The sample lists hundreds of thousands of clones; approximately 86% were seen once. The material sequenced was peripheral blood. These receptors were obtained from a woman aged 55-70 years with COVID-19, enrolled during active disease.

This chain connects TRBV9 to TRBJ2-3; D possibly corresponds to TRBD2 (6 bases). This CDR3 spans 15 amino acids. V was shortened by 0 bases and J by 4 bases, with 12 bases between the two germline ends. Germline V gene sequence: CDR1 SGDLS, CDR2 YYNGEE. CDR3 amino acids: CASSVAMERADTQYF. The CDR3, as DNA: TGTGCCAGCAGCGTAGCTATGGAGCGGGCAGATACGCAGTATTTT.

V is TRBV5-1 and J is TRBJ1-2, with 7 bases aligning to TRBD1. This CDR3 has 12 amino acids. Germline lookup yields CDR1 SGHRS and CDR2 YFSETQ. Trimming took 3 bases from V and 9 from J; bases not matched to a gene: 5. In DNA, the CDR3 is TGCGCCAGCAGCTCTCAGGGGGAGAGCTACACCTTC. This gives the protein CASSSQGESYTF.

The chain has TRBV29-1 and TRBJ1-6; D might be TRBD1 (5 bases). The CDR3 contains 12 residues. Germline V lookup: CDR1 SQVTM, CDR2 ANQGSEA. The V and J ends lost 4 bases and 7 bases respectively, with 8 bases between them. The CDR3 DNA is TGCAGCGTTGGGGGCAGCAATTCACCCCTCCACTTT. It encodes CSVGGSNSPLHF.

The V call is TRBV30, the J call TRBJ2-1; 7 bases match TRBD1. With V trimmed by 4 bases and J by 10 bases, 10 bases remained unmatched. CDR3 length equals 13 residues. Germline V CDR1 and CDR2: GTSNPN, SVGIG (reference sequence). The CDR3 bases are TGTGCCTGGAAGGGGACAGTAAGGAGGGAGCAGTTCTTC. It yields the protein CAWKGTVRREQFF.

The chain joins TRBV19 to TRBJ1-1; unclear D gene. Germline CDR1 reads LNHDA; CDR2 reads SQIVND (reference sequence). The CDR3 loop spans 13 amino acids. Trimming took off 1 base at V and 1 base at J, with 4 bases between the two ends. CDR3 bases: TGTGCCAGTAGTATAGTGCGGAACACTGAAGCTTTCTTT. The encoded protein is CASSIVRNTEAFF.

The J gene is TRBJ1-5, the V gene TRBV18, with TRBD1 as a possible D gene (6 bases). Germline values: CDR1 KGHSH, CDR2 LQKENI. Trimming took 5 bases from V and 11 from J, leaving 13 bases between them. The CDR3 contains 12 residues. This chain's CDR3 is CASSSTGAAQHF. DNA for the CDR3: TGTGCCAGCTCATCGACAGGTGCGGCCCAGCATTTT. Filled out from reference TRBV18 and TRBJ1-5, the complete variable domain reads NAGVMQNPRHLVRRRGQEARLRCSPMKGHSHVYWYRQLPEEGLKFMVYLQKENIIDESGMPKERFSAEFPKEGPSILRIQQVVRGDSAAYFCASSSTGAAQHFGDGTRLSIL.